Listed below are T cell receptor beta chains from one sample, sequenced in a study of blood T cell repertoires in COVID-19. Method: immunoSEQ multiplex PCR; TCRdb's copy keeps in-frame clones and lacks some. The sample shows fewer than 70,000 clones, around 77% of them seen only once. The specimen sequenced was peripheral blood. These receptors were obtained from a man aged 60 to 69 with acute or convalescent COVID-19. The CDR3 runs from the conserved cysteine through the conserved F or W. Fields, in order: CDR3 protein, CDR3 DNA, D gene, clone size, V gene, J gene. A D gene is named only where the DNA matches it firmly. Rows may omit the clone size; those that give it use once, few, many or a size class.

cdr3_aa: CASSVGTGQYEQFF
cdr3_nt: TGTGCCAGCAGCGTAGGTACAGGTCAATACGAGCAGTTCTTC
d_call: NA
clone_size: NA
v_call: TRBV9
j_call: TRBJ2-1

cdr3_aa: CASTPGQGVTGNTIYF
cdr3_nt: TGTGCCAGTACTCCGGGACAGGGTGTGACTGGAAACACCATATATTTT
d_call: TRBD1
clone_size: NA
v_call: TRBV19
j_call: TRBJ1-3

cdr3_aa: CASSDRGKTQYF
cdr3_nt: TGTGCCAGTAGTGACAGGGGAAAGACCCAGTACTTC
d_call: TRBD1
clone_size: NA
v_call: TRBV19
j_call: TRBJ2-5

cdr3_aa: CASSDPARGSTTDTQYF
cdr3_nt: TGTGCCAGCAGTGACCCCGCTAGGGGTTCCACCACAGATACGCAGTATTTT
d_call: NA
clone_size: few
v_call: TRBV25-1
j_call: TRBJ2-3

cdr3_aa: CASSEGQAMDTQYF
cdr3_nt: TGTGCCAGCAGCGAGGGACAGGCCATGGATACGCAGTATTTT
d_call: TRBD1
clone_size: once
v_call: TRBV5-8
j_call: TRBJ2-3

cdr3_aa: CASSLQGGSNQPQHF
cdr3_nt: TGTGCCAGCAGTTTACAGGGGGGAAGCAATCAGCCCCAGCATTTT
d_call: TRBD1
clone_size: NA
v_call: TRBV6-5
j_call: TRBJ1-5

cdr3_aa: CASSPSGEGYGYTF
cdr3_nt: TGTGCCAGCAGTCCGTCGGGGGAGGGTTATGGCTACACCTTC
d_call: NA
clone_size: NA
v_call: TRBV7-9
j_call: TRBJ1-2

cdr3_aa: CAISVSGGNQPQHF
cdr3_nt: TGTGCCATCAGTGTATCAGGGGGCAATCAGCCCCAGCATTTT
d_call: NA
clone_size: NA
v_call: TRBV10-3
j_call: TRBJ1-5

cdr3_aa: CASSLEGRGIPAFF
cdr3_nt: TGCGCCAGCAGCTTAGAGGGAAGAGGAATTCCGGCTTTCTTT
d_call: NA
clone_size: medium-sized
v_call: TRBV5-1
j_call: TRBJ1-1

cdr3_aa: CASSGSRVPSSGNTIYF
cdr3_nt: TGTGCCAGCAGTGGCAGCCGGGTTCCAAGCTCTGGAAACACCATATATTTT
d_call: NA
clone_size: NA
v_call: TRBV2
j_call: TRBJ1-3

cdr3_aa: CASRAAGGQKTQYF
cdr3_nt: TGTGCCAGCAGGGCAGCGGGGGGGCAAAAGACCCAGTACTTC
d_call: TRBD2
clone_size: NA
v_call: TRBV7-2
j_call: TRBJ2-5

cdr3_aa: CASSQEGVASYEQYF
cdr3_nt: TGCGCCAGCAGCCAAGAAGGGGTCGCGAGCTACGAGCAGTACTTC
d_call: NA
clone_size: NA
v_call: TRBV4-1
j_call: TRBJ2-7

cdr3_aa: CASSRGVIGVF
cdr3_nt: TGTGCCAGCAGCCGGGGGGTAATAGGAGTCTTC
d_call: TRBD2
clone_size: NA
v_call: TRBV5-6
j_call: TRBJ2-1

cdr3_aa: CASSWRTGSSYEQYF
cdr3_nt: TGTGCCAGCAGCTGGAGGACAGGAAGCTCCTACGAGCAGTACTTC
d_call: TRBD1
clone_size: NA
v_call: TRBV11-2
j_call: TRBJ2-7